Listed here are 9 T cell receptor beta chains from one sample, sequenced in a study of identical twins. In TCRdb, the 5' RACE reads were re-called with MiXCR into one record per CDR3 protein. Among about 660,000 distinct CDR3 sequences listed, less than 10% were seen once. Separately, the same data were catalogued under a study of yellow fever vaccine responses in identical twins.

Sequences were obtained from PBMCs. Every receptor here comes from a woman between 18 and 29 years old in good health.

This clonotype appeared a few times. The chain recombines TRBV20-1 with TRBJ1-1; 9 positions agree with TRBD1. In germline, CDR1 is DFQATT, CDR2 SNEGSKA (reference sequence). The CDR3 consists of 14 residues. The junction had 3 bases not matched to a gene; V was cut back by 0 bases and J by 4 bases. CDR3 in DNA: TGCAGTGCTAGAGAGACAGGGGGGAGCACTGAAGCTTTCTTT. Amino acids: CSARETGGSTEAFF.

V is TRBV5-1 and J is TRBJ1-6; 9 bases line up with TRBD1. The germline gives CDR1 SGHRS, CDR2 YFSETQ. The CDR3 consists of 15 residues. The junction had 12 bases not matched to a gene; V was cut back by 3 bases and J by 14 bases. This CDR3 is CASSSQGAAEGTLHF. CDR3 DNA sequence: TGCGCCAGCAGCTCACAGGGGGCTGCCGAGGGAACCCTCCACTTT.

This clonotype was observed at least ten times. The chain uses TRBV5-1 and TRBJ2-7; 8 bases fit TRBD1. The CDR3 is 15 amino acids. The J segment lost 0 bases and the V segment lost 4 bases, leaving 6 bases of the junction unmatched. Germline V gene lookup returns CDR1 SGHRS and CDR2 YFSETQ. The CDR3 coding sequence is TGCGCCAGCAGCCTATCGGGACAGGCCTCCTACGAGCAGTACTTC. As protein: CASSLSGQASYEQYF.

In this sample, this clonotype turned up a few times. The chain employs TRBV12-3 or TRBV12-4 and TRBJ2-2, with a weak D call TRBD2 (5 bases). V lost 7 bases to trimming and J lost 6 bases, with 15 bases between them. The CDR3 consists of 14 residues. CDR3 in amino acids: CASTLYEEAGELFF. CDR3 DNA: TGTGCCAGCACCCTTTACGAGGAGGCCGGGGAGCTGTTTTTT.

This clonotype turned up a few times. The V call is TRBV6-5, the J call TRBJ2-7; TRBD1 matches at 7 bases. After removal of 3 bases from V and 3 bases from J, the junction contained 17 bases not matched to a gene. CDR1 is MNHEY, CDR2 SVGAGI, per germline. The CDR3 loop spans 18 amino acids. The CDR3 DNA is TGTGCCAGCAGTTATGGGTTTCGCGACGGGACAGAGAACTACGAGCAGTACTTC. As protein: CASSYGFRDGTENYEQYF.

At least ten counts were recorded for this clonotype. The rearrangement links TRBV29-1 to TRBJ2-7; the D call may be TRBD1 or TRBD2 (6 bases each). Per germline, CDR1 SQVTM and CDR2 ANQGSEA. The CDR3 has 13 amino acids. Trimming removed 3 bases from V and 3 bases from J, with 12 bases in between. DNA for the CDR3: TGCAGCGTTGAGGTGGAGGGGGGCTACGAGCAGTACTTC. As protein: CSVEVEGGYEQYF.

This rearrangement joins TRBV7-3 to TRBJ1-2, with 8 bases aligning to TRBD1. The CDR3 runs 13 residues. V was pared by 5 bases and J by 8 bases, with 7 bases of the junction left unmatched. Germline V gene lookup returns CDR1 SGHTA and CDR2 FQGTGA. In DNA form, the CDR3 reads TGTGCCAGCAGCCCGGACAGGGCTTCAGGCTACACCTTC. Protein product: CASSPDRASGYTF.

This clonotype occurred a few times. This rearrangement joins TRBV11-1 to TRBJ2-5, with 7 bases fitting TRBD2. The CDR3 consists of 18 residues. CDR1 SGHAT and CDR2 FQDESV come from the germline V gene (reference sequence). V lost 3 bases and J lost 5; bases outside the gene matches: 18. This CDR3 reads CASSLLAAGGEAGETQYF. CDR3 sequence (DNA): TGTGCCAGCAGCTTGCTCGCGGCCGGAGGGGAAGCGGGGGAGACCCAGTACTTC.

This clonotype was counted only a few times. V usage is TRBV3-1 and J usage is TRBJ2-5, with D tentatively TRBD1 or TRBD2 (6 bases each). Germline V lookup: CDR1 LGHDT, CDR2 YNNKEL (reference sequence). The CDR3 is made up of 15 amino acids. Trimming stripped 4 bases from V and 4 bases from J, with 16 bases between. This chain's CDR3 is CASSPTGARGETQYF. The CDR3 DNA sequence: TGTGCCAGCAGCCCCACGGGGGCGCGGGGAGAGACCCAGTACTTC.